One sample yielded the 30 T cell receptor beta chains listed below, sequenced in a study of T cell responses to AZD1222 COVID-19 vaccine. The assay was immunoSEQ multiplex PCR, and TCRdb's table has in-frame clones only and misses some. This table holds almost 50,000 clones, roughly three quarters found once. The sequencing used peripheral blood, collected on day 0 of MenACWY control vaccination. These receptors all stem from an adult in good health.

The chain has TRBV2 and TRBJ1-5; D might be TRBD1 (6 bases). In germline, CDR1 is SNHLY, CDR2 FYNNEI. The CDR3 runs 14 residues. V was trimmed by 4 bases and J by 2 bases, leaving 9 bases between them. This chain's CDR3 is CASSGWTGNQPQHF. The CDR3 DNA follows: TGTGCCAGCAGTGGATGGACAGGCAATCAGCCCCAGCATTTT.

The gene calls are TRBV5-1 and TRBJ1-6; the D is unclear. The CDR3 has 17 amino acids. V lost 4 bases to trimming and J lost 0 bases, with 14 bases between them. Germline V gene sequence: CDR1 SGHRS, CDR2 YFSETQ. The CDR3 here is CASSRQTPSSYNSPLHF. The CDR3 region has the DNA TGCGCCAGCAGCCGGCAAACGCCTAGCTCCTATAATTCACCCCTCCACTTT.

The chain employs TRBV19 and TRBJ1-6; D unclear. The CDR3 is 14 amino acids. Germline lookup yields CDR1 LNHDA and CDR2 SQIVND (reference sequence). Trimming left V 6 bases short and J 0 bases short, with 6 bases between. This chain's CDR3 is CASRTSSYNSPLHF. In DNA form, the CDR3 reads TGTGCCAGTAGGACGAGCTCCTATAATTCACCCCTCCACTTT.

DNA of the CDR3: TGTGCCAGCAGCTTTAGCGGGAGCTCCACAGATACGCAGTATTTT. Protein: CASSFSGSSTDTQYF. The chain uses TRBV3-1 (or the pseudogene TRBV3-2) and TRBJ2-3; TRBD2 agrees at 9 bases. The CDR3 consists of 15 residues. V was pared by 5 bases and J by 2 bases, with 5 bases of the junction left unmatched. Germline CDR1 reads LGHDT; CDR2 reads YNNKEL (reference sequence).

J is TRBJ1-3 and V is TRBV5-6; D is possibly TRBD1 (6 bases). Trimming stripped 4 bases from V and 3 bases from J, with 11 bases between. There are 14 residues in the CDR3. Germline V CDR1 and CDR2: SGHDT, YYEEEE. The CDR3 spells CASSPQGVGNTIYF. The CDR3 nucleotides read TGTGCCAGCAGCCCACAGGGAGTTGGAAACACCATATATTTT.

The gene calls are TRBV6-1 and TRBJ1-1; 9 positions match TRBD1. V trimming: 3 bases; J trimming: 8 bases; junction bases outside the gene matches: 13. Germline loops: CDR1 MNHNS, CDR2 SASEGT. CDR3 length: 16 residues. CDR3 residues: CASSEDAGTGNSEAFF. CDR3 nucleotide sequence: TGTGCCAGCAGTGAGGATGCGGGGACAGGGAATTCCGAAGCTTTCTTT.

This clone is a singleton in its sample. The chain's CDR3 is CASGRDRGRDYGYTF. For the CDR3, the DNA is TGTGCCAGCGGCCGGGACAGGGGGCGCGACTATGGCTACACCTTC. The gene calls are TRBV2 and TRBJ1-2; 12 bases agree with TRBD1. Germline V gene data show CDR1 as SNHLY and CDR2 as FYNNEI. There are 15 residues in the CDR3. The V segment lost 8 bases and the J segment 3 bases; nucleotides outside the gene matches: 7.

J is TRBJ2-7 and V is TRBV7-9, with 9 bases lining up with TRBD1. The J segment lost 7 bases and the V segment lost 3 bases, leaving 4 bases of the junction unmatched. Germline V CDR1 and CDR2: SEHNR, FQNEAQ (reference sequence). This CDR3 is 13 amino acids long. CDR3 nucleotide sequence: TGTGCCAGCAGCTTCGAGGGACAGGGAGAGCAGTACTTC. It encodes CASSFEGQGEQYF.

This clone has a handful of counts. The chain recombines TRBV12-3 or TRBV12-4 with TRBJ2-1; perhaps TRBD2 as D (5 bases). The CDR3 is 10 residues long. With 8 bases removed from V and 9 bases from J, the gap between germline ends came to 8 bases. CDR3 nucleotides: TGTGCCAGCGCAAGCGGTGAGCAGTTCTTC. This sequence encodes CASASGEQFF.

This CDR3 reads CASSLDAGGKELFF. DNA of the CDR3: TGTGCCAGCAGCTTAGACGCGGGGGGGAAGGAGCTGTTTTTT. This rearrangement joins TRBV11-2 to TRBJ2-2, with TRBD2 matching 9 bases. The V and J ends lost 0 bases and 10 bases, in that order; junction bases with no gene match: 3. The CDR3 contains 14 residues. CDR1 SGHAT and CDR2 FQNNGV come from the germline V gene.

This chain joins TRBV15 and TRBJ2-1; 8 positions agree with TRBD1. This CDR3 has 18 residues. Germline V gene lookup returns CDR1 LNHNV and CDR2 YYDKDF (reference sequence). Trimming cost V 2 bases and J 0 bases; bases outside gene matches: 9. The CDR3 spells CATSRPTGQGRSYNEQFF. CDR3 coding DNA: TGTGCCACCAGCAGACCGACTGGACAGGGCCGCTCCTACAATGAGCAGTTCTTC.

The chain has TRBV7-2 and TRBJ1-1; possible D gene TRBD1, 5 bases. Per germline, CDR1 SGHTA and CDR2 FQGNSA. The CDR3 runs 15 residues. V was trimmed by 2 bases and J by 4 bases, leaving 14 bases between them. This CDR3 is CASSLRGGVSTEAFF. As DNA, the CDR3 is TGTGCCAGCAGCTTAAGGGGAGGAGTAAGCACTGAAGCTTTCTTT.

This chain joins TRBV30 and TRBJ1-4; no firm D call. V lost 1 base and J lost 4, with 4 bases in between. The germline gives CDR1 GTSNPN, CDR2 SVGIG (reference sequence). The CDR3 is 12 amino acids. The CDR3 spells CAWSADNEKLFF. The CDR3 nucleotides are TGTGCCTGGAGTGCAGATAATGAAAAACTGTTTTTT.

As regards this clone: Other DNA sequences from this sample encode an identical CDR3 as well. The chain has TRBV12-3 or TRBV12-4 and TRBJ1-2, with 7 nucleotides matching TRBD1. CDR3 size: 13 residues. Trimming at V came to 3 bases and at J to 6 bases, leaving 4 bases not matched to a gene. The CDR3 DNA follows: TGTGCCAGCAGTTTGGAGGGGGCCCATGGCTACACCTTC. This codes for CASSLEGAHGYTF.

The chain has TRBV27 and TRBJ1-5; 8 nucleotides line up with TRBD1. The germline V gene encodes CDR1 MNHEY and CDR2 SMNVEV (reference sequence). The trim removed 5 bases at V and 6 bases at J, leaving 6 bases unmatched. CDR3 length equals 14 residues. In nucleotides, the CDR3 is TGTGCCAGCAGTCCCGTGACAGGGGTTCAGCCCCAGCATTTT. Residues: CASSPVTGVQPQHF.

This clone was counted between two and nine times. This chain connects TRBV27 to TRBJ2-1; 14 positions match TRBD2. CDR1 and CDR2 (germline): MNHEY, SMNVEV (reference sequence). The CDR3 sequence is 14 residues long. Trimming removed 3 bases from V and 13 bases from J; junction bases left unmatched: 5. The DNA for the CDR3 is TGTGCCAGCAGTTTCTCCGGGACTAGCGGGAGTCAGTTCTTC. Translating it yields CASSFSGTSGSQFF.

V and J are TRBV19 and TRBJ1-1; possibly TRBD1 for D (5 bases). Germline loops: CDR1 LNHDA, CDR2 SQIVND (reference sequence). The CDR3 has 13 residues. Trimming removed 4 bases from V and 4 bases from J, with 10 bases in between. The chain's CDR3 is CASSNWGPTEAFF. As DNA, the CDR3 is TGTGCCAGTAGTAACTGGGGCCCCACTGAAGCTTTCTTT. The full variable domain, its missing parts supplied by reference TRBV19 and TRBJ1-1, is DGGITQSPKYLFRKEGQNVTLSCEQNLNHDAMYWYRQDPGQGLRLIYYSQIVNDFQKGDIAEGYSVSREKKESFPLTVTSAQKNPTAFYLCASSNWGPTEAFFGQGTRLTVV.

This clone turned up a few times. The CDR3 DNA reads TGCGCCAGCAGCCAAGAGGGCGCCAGAGGCTATGGCTACACCTTC. The encoded protein is CASSQEGARGYGYTF. J is TRBJ1-2 and V is TRBV4-1; D is unresolved. Germline-derived CDR1 and CDR2 are MGHRA and YSYEKL. V lost 0 bases and J lost 4, with 12 bases in between. CDR3 size: 15 residues.

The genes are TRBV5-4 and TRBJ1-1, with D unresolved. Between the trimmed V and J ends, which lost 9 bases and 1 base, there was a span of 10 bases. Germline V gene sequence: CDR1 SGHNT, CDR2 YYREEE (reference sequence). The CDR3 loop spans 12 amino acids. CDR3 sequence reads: CATRAANTEAFF. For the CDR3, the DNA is TGTGCCACCCGTGCAGCGAACACTGAAGCTTTCTTT.

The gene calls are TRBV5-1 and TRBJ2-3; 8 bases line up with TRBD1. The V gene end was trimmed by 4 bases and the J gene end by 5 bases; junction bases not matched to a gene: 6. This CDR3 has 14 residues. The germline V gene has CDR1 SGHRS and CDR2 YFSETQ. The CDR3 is CASSPLDREDTQYF. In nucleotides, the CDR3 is TGCGCCAGCAGCCCACTGGACAGGGAAGATACGCAGTATTTT.

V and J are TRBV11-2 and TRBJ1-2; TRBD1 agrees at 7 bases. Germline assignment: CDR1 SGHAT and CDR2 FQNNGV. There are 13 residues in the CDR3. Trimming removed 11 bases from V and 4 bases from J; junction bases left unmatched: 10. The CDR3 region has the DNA TGTGCCTCCAGGGGGGGGGCCAGCTATGGCTACACCTTC. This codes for CASRGGASYGYTF.

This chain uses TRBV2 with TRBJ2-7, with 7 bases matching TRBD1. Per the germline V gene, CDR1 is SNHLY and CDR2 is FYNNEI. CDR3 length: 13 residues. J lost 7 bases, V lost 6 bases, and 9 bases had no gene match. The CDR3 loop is CASRADSQGEQYV. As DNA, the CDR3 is TGTGCCAGCAGGGCCGATTCACAGGGGGAGCAGTACGTC.

The CDR3: CASTRTGTGNTIYF. The CDR3 coding sequence is TGTGCCAGCACCAGGACAGGGACTGGAAACACCATATATTTT. The chain employs TRBV28 and TRBJ1-3; 8 bases map to TRBD1. Germline loops: CDR1 MDHEN, CDR2 SYDVKM. V shed 7 bases, J shed 2 bases, and the junction held 4 bases outside the gene matches. The CDR3 is 14 residues long.

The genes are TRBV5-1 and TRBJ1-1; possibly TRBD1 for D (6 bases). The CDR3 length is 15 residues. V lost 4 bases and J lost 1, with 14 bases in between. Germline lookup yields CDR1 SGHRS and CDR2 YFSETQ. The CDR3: CASSASQTGNTEAFF. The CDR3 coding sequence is TGCGCCAGCAGCGCCAGCCAGACAGGGAACACTGAAGCTTTCTTT. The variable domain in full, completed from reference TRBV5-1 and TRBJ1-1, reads KAGVTQTPRYLIKTRGQQVTLSCSPISGHRSVSWYQQTPGQGLQFLFEYFSETQRNKGNFPGRFSGRQFSNSRSEMNVSTLELGDSALYLCASSASQTGNTEAFFGQGTRLTVV.

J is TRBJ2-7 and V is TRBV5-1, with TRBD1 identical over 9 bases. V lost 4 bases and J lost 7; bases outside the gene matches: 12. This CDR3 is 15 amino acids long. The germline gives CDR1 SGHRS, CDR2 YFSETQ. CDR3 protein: CASSPEGQGVREQYF. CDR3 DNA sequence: TGCGCCAGCAGCCCGGAGGGACAGGGTGTTCGGGAGCAGTACTTC.

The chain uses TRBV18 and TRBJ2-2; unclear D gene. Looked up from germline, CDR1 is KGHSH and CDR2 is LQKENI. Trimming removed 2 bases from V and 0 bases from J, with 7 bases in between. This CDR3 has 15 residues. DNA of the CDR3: TGTGCCAGCTCACCAAGCCGGCCGAACACCGGGGAGCTGTTTTTT. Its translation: CASSPSRPNTGELFF.

This CDR3 is CSASWQGLDDEQFF. The CDR3, as DNA: TGCAGTGCTAGTTGGCAGGGGCTGGACGATGAGCAGTTCTTC. V and J are TRBV20-1 and TRBJ2-1; possible D gene TRBD1, 6 bases. The CDR3 contains 14 residues. CDR1 and CDR2 from the germline V gene are DFQATT and SNEGSKA (reference sequence). V lost 3 bases to trimming and J lost 8 bases, with 17 bases between them.

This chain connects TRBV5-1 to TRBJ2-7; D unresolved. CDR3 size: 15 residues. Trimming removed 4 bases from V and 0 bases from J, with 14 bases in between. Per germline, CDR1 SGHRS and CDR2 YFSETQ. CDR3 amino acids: CASSHVSGDSYEQYF. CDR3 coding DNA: TGCGCCAGCAGCCACGTAAGTGGGGACTCCTACGAGCAGTACTTC.

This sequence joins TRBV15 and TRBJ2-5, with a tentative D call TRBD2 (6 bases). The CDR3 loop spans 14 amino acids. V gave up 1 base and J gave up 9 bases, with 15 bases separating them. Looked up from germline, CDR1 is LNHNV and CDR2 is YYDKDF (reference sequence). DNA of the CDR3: TGTGCCACCAGCAGAGGGGGGGAGCCCGCGGCCCAGTACTTC. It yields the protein CATSRGGEPAAQYF.

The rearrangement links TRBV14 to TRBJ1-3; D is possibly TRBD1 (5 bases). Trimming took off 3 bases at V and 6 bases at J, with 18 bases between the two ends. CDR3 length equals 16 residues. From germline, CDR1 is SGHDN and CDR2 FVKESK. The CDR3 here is CASSQDLRRGSNTIYF. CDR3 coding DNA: TGTGCCAGCAGCCAGGACTTAAGAAGGGGATCAAACACCATATATTTT.